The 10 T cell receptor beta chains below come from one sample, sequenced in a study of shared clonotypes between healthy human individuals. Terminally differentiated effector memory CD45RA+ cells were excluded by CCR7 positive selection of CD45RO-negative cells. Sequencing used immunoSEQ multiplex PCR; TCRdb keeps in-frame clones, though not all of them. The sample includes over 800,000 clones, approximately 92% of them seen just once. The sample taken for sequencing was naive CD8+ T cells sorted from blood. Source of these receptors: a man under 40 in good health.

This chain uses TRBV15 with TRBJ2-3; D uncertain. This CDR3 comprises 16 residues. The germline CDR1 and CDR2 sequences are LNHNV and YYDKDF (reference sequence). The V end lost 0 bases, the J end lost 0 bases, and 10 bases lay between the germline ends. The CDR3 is CATSRDKEWSTDTQYF. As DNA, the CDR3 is TGTGCCACCAGCAGAGATAAGGAGTGGAGCACAGATACGCAGTATTTT.

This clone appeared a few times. CDR3 amino acids: CASSLWTAYEQYF. The CDR3 nucleotides are TGTGCCAGCAGCCTGTGGACAGCGTACGAGCAGTACTTC. The chain combines TRBV13 with TRBJ2-7, with D perhaps matching TRBD1 (6 bases). CDR1 is PRHDT, CDR2 FYEKMQ, per germline (reference sequence). CDR3 size: 13 residues. V lost 5 bases to trimming and J lost 4 bases, with 12 bases between them. Variable domain in full (rest from reference TRBV13 and TRBJ2-7): AAGVIQSPRHLIKEKRETATLKCYPIPRHDTVYWYQQGPGQDPQFLISFYEKMQSDKGSIPDRFSAQQFSDYHSELNMSSLELGDSALYFCASSLWTAYEQYFGPGTRLTVT.

CDR3 sequence: CASSLGLTGQTPQETQYF. The DNA for the CDR3 is TGTGCCAGCAGCTTAGGACTAACGGGACAGACACCCCAAGAGACCCAGTACTTC. V is TRBV7-2 and J is TRBJ2-5; 7 bases agree with TRBD1. V trimming: 1 base; J trimming: 1 base; junction bases outside the gene matches: 12. The CDR3 runs to 18 residues. The germline gives CDR1 SGHTA, CDR2 FQGNSA.

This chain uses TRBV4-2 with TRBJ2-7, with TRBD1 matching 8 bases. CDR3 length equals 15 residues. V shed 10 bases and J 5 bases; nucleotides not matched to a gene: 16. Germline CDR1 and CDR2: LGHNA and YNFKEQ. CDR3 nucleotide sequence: TGTGCCACCCAGGTACTGCCGGGACAGGCTGACGAGCAGTACTTC. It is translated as CATQVLPGQADEQYF.

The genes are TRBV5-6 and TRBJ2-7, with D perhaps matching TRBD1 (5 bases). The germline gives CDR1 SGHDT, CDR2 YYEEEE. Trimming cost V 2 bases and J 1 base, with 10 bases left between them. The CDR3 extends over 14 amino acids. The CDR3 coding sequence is TGTGCCAGCAGCTTCACGGACACGTCCTACGAGCAGTACTTC. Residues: CASSFTDTSYEQYF.

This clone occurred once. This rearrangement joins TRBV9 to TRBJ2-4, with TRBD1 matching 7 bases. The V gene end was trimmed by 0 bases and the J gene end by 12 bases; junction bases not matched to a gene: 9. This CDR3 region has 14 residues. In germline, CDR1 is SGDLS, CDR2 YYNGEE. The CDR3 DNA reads TGTGCCAGCAGCGTAGCGGTAGGGGACAGACATCAGTACTTC. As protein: CASSVAVGDRHQYF.

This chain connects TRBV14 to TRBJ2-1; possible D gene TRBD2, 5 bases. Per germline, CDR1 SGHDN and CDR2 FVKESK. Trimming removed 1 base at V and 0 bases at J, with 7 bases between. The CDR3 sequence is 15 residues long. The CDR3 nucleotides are TGTGCCAGCAGCCAAGCGGGGAGCTCCTACAATGAGCAGTTCTTC. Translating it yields CASSQAGSSYNEQFF.

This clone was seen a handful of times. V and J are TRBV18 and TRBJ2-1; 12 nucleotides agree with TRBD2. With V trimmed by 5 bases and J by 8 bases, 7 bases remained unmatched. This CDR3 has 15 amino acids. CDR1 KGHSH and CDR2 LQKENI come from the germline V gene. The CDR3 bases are TGTGCCAGCTCATCCCGACTAGCGGGAGACGATGAGCAGTTCTTC. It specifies CASSSRLAGDDEQFF.

As DNA, the CDR3 is TGTGCCAGCAGCGGTAGAGAGGACAGGACCTACAATGAGCAGTTCTTC. Its translation is CASSGREDRTYNEQFF. The chain employs TRBV9 and TRBJ2-1; 7 nucleotides line up with TRBD1. V dropped 3 bases and J dropped 2; count of bases not matched to a gene: 8. CDR3 length: 16 amino acids. From germline, CDR1 is SGDLS and CDR2 YYNGEE.

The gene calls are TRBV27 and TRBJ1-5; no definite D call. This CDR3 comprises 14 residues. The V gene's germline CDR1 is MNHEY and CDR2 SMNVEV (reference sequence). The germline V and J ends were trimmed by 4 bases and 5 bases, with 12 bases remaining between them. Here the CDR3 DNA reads TGTGCCAGCAGTTCCCGTGGGCGGGATCAGCCCCAGCATTTT. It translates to CASSSRGRDQPQHF.